This entry is about one T cell receptor (beta chain). Its antigen is currently unknown. One end of the junction varies from germline; a read error may be responsible. This entry comes from a study of early T cells in non-severe SARS-CoV-2 infection. Study information: The study sequenced bulk RNA from unsorted whole blood, with chains unpaired. Whole-study results and caveats: In VDJdb matching, anti-spike CD8 responses were favored while private and CD4 specificities went missing.

This CDR3 is built from 12 residues. Per germline, CDR1 SNHLY and CDR2 FYNNEI. In the library, individual cDNA molecules carried attached unique molecular identifiers. TCRdb re-derived calls from the 5' RACE reads in MiXCR, one entry per CDR3 protein. Of 81,000 or so distinct CDR3 sequences listed, roughly 12% are singletons. The chain has TRBV2 and TRBJ1-2; possible D gene TRBD1, 5 bases. The sequence was obtained from an adult who was a healthcare worker with PCR-confirmed SARS-CoV-2 infection or an uninfected control (not recorded which). The specimen sequenced was whole blood. CDR3 nucleotide sequence: TGTGCCAGCAGATCGTCTAGGGGAGGCTATACCTTC. Residues: CASRSSRGGYTF.